This TCR beta chain comes out of a study of blood T cell repertoires in COVID-19. The wider study: In each case, the material was cDNA or gDNA derived from T cells, B-cell-depleted T cells, or PBMCs.

Per the original methods: Reference gene primer amplification gave estimated nucleated cell counts. Generated by immunoSEQ multiplex PCR, the TCRdb table keeps only in-frame clones and is missing some. The DNA gave D and trimming, while V, J and clone size come from that table. Of roughly 62,000 clones detected, 85% to 90% appear once; the ten largest clones hold nearly 7.5%. Germline V CDR1 and CDR2: SGDLS, YYNGEE. The V and J ends lost 3 bases and 7 bases, in that order; junction bases with no gene match: 10. CDR3 length: 15 amino acids. The TCR originated in a human donor with active COVID-19. The donor label of this sample is uncertain. The chain links TRBV9 to TRBJ2-3; 8 nucleotides align to TRBD2. Material for sequencing was peripheral blood. CDR3 nucleotide sequence: TGTGCCAGCAGCGCCTGGGCGGGGGGAGGAAATACGCAGTATTTT. It yields the protein CASSAWAGGGNTQYF.